The T cell receptor beta chain described here comes from a study of response to subunit inactivated influenza vaccine. Study results and limitations: Authors proposed each seasonal influenza vaccination draws in few new T cells.

One entry per CDR3 protein, called by TCRdb with MiXCR from the RT-PCR reads. The sample holds fewer than 600,000 distinct CDR3 sequences, roughly 7.9% seen once. This clonotype came up once. Its antigen is currently unknown. An end of the junction does not agree with germline; a read error may underlie this. The specimen was PBMCs from blood, collected roughly 24 months after vaccination. The TCR comes from a man aged 45 to 75 who received an inactivated influenza vaccine.

The CDR3 nucleotides are TGTGTCAGCAGCTACAGGGCGGAGCCCTACAATGAGCAGTTCTTC. Protein: CVSSYRAEPYNEQFF. The V call is TRBV6-5, the J call TRBJ2-1, with D possibly being TRBD1 (6 bases). The CDR3 is made up of 15 amino acids. Germline V lookup: CDR1 MNHEY, CDR2 SVGAGI.